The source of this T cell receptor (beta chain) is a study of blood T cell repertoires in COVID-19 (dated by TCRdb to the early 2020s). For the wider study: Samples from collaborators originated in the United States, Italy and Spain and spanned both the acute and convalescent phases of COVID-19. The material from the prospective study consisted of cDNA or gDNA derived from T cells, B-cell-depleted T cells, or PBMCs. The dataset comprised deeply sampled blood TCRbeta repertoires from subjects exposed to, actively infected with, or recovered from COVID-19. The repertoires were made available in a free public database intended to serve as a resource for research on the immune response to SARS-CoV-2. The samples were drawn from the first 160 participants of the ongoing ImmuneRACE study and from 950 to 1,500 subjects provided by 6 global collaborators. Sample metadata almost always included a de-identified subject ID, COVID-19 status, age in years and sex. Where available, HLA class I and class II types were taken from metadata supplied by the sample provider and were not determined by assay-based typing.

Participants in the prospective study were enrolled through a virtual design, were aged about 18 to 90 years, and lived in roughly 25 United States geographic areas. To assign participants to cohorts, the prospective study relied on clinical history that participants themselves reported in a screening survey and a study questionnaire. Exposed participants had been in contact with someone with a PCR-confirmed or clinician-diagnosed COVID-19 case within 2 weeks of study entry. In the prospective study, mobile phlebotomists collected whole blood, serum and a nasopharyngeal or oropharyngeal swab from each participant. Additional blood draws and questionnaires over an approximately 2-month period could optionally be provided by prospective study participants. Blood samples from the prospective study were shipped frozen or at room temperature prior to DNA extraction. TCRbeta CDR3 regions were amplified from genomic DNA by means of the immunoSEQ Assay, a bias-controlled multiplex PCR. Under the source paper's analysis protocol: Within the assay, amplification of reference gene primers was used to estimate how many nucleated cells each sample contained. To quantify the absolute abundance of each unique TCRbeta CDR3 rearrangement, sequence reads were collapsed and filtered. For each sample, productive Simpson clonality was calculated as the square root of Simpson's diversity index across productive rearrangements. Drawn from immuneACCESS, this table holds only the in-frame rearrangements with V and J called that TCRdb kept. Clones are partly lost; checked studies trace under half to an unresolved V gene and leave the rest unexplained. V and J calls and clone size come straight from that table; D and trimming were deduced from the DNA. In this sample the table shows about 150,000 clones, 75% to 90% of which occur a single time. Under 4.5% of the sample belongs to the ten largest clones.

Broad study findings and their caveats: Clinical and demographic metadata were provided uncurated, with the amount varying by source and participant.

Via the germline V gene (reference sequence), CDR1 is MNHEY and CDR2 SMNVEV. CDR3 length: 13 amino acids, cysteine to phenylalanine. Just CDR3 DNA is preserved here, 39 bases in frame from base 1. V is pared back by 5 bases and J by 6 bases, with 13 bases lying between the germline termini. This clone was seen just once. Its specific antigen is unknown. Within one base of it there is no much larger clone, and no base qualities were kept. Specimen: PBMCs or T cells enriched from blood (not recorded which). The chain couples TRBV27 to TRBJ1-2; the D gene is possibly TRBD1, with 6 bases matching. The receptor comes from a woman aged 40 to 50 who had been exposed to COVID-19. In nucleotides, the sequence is TGTGCCAGCAGTCTGACAGGTTCTAATGGCTACACCTTC. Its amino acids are CASSLTGSNGYTF.